This T cell receptor beta chain was sequenced during a study of OX40 agonist ivuxolimab in advanced cancers. The table came from immunoSEQ multiplex PCR; TCRdb's copy has only in-frame clones and leaves some out. In the table there are tens of thousands of clones, around nine tenths of which are singletons. Germline values: CDR1 SGHTA, CDR2 FQGNSA. CDR3 length: 11 amino acids. Trimming cost V 3 bases and J 14 bases, with 11 bases left between them. The sequenced sample was CD4+ or CD8+ T cells sorted from blood, obtained in a trial of the OX40 agonist ivuxolimab. This sequence originates from an adult with an advanced solid tumor such as melanoma, head and neck, liver or kidney cancer. The chain uses TRBV7-2 and TRBJ2-1; D is possibly TRBD2 (5 bases). Here the CDR3 DNA reads TGTGCCAGCAGCTTTGGATGGGAGAAGTTCTTC. As protein: CASSFGWEKFF.